Shown below are 2 T cell receptor beta chains from a single sample sequenced in a study of blood T cell repertoires in COVID-19. TCRdb's table, derived via immunoSEQ multiplex PCR, lists solely in-frame clones and lacks some. The table includes 150,000 to 200,000 clones, about 85% detected once. Material for sequencing was peripheral blood. The source is a man aged 35-49 years with acute or convalescent COVID-19.

This clone appeared a few times. The chain carries TRBV6-4 and TRBJ1-1, with 7 bases identical to TRBD1. Trimming removed 6 bases from V and 5 bases from J; junction bases left unmatched: 9. The germline V gene encodes CDR1 MRHNA and CDR2 SNTAGT. The CDR3 covers 14 residues. This CDR3 is CASRDWDSETEAFF. In DNA form, the CDR3 reads TGTGCCAGCAGGGATTGGGACAGTGAGACTGAAGCTTTCTTT.

CDR3 region: CASRGDRGRDGYTF. DNA for the CDR3: TGTGCCAGCAGGGGGGACAGGGGGCGGGATGGCTACACCTTC. The chain uses TRBV2 and TRBJ1-2; 12 bases agree with TRBD1. After removal of 6 bases from V and 6 bases from J, the junction contained 5 bases not matched to a gene. The CDR3 covers 14 residues. Per the germline V gene, CDR1 is SNHLY and CDR2 is FYNNEI.